Shown below are 21 T cell receptor beta chains from a single sample sequenced in a study of identical twins. TCRdb re-called the 5' RACE reads with MiXCR, one entry per CDR3 protein. In the table there are hundreds of thousands of distinct CDR3 sequences, roughly 12% of which are singletons. This sample was shared with a second study, whose subject was yellow fever vaccine responses in identical twins.

Sequencing used PBMCs. The source of these receptors is a woman under 30 in good health.

The V call is TRBV5-1, the J call TRBJ1-1; TRBD1 is a possible D gene (5 bases). The CDR3 totals 14 residues. The germline V gene has CDR1 SGHRS and CDR2 YFSETQ. Deletions cut 5 bases from V and 1 base from J, with 12 bases between. CDR3 sequence reads: CASSHGDRNTEAFF. CDR3 nucleotides: TGCGCCAGCAGTCATGGGGACCGGAACACTGAAGCTTTCTTT.

This clonotype came up many times. The rearrangement joins TRBV7-2 to TRBJ2-3; 11 nucleotides align to TRBD2. The CDR3 has 16 amino acids. J gave up 6 bases and V 5 bases, and 10 bases lay outside the gene matches. CDR1 is SGHTA, CDR2 FQGNSA, per germline. Here the CDR3 reads CASSAYGTSGADTQYF. Here the CDR3 DNA reads TGTGCCAGCAGCGCATACGGGACTAGCGGAGCCGATACGCAGTATTTT.

Ten or more counts support this clonotype. The V gene is TRBV12-3 or TRBV12-4, the J gene TRBJ2-1; 7 bases line up with TRBD1. V lost 5 bases, J lost 2 bases, and 6 bases stayed unmatched. This CDR3 has 15 amino acids. In nucleotides, the CDR3 is TGTGCCAGCAGTGCCCGACAGGGAACCTACAATGAGCAGTTCTTC. Protein: CASSARQGTYNEQFF.

The genes are TRBV5-5 and TRBJ2-1; D may correspond to TRBD1 or TRBD2 (8 bases each). Germline V gives CDR1 SGHKS, CDR2 YYEKEE (reference sequence). V dropped 3 bases and J dropped 6 bases, with 22 bases sitting between them. The CDR3 loop spans 17 amino acids. In DNA, the CDR3 is TGTGCCAGCAGCTGGTCCAGGGGGCGGGGGGTTTTCAATGAGCAGTTCTTC. Protein sequence: CASSWSRGRGVFNEQFF.

In its sample, this clonotype was seen many times. The chain uses TRBV18 and TRBJ1-1, with unresolved D. The CDR3 loop spans 15 amino acids. V was cut by 1 base and J by 0 bases, with 9 bases left in between. Germline V gene sequence: CDR1 KGHSH, CDR2 LQKENI. CDR3 coding DNA: TGTGCCAGCTCACCACAGAGGACGGTGAACACTGAAGCTTTCTTT. Translated: CASSPQRTVNTEAFF.

Details on this clonotype: The junction departs from the called germline gene at one end, perhaps through a read error. Written as DNA, the CDR3 is TGTGCCAGCTCCGGGGGAGTCGGTCAGCCCCCGCATTTT. This codes for CASSGGVGQPPHF. The J gene is TRBJ1-5, the V gene TRBV25-1; tentative D call: TRBD1 (5 bases). The CDR3 runs 13 residues. Germline V gene sequence: CDR1 MGHDK, CDR2 SYGVNS.

This clonotype came up a few times. The V and J genes are TRBV12-5 and TRBJ1-2; 11 bases map to TRBD1. Germline trimming cut 4 bases from V and 3 bases from J; bases unmatched to any gene: 1. Per germline, CDR1 LGHNT and CDR2 FRNRAP. This CDR3 is built from 14 residues. CDR3 loop: CASGSGQGDYGYTF. CDR3 nucleotides: TGTGCTAGTGGTTCGGGACAGGGGGACTATGGCTACACCTTC.

This clonotype was counted only a few times. The V and J genes are TRBV11-2 and TRBJ1-3; D ambiguous. V lost 5 bases and J 2 bases, leaving 19 bases between the germline ends. Germline V gene sequence: CDR1 SGHAT, CDR2 FQNNGV. The CDR3 is 17 residues long. Here the CDR3 reads CASSPNAGPGAGNTIYF. DNA of the CDR3: TGTGCCAGCAGCCCAAACGCGGGTCCGGGTGCTGGAAACACCATATATTTT.

The sample holds a few counts of this clonotype. This chain connects TRBV6-1 to TRBJ2-5; no definite D call. Trimming cost V 3 bases and J 8 bases, with 13 bases left between them. CDR1 is MNHNS, CDR2 SASEGT, per germline. The CDR3 length is 13 residues. In DNA form, the CDR3 reads TGTGCCAGCAGTGATTTAGACTGGGTCACCCAGTACTTC. Translated, it gives CASSDLDWVTQYF.

This clonotype has a count of ten or more. V gene TRBV10-3 combines with J gene TRBJ2-1; the match to TRBD2 covers 10 bases. This CDR3 is 13 amino acids long. J gave up 10 bases and V 6 bases, and 6 bases lay outside the gene matches. Germline CDR1 and CDR2: ENHRY and SYGVKD. In DNA, the CDR3 is TGTGCCATCAGCCAAGGGACTAGCGACGAGCAGTTCTTC. Residues: CAISQGTSDEQFF.

The table lists this clonotype with a few counts. The chain combines TRBV7-9 with TRBJ2-4, with D perhaps TRBD1 (6 bases). The CDR3 spans 16 residues. The V gene lost 6 bases and the J gene lost 4 bases, with 19 bases spanning the gap. The V gene's germline CDR1 is SEHNR and CDR2 FQNEAQ (reference sequence). The DNA for the CDR3 is TGTGCCAGCAGGCCCAAACAGGGAACCGGGAAAAACATTCAGTACTTC. It yields the protein CASRPKQGTGKNIQYF.

The genes are TRBV5-1 and TRBJ2-7, with D possibly TRBD1 on 6 matching bases. CDR3 length: 13 amino acids. Per the germline V gene, CDR1 is SGHRS and CDR2 is YFSETQ. Trimming pared 0 bases from V and 6 bases from J, leaving 10 bases between. The CDR3, as DNA: TGCGCCAGCAGCTTGGCTAAGACAGGCGAGCAGTACGTC. Amino acids: CASSLAKTGEQYV.

The chain recombines TRBV7-9 with TRBJ2-1; tentatively, D is TRBD2 (6 bases). Trimming left V 5 bases short and J 13 bases short, with 21 bases between. Germline loops: CDR1 SEHNR, CDR2 FQNEAQ (reference sequence). The CDR3 runs 14 residues. Written as DNA, the CDR3 is TGTGCCAGCAGCGGGGACGGGGGACCGACACCTCAGTTCTTC. Translation gives CASSGDGGPTPQFF.

The gene calls are TRBV20-1 and TRBJ2-1, with a possible D match to TRBD2 (5 bases). This CDR3 spans 15 amino acids. V lost 0 bases to trimming and J lost 6 bases, with 15 bases between them. Germline V gives CDR1 DFQATT, CDR2 SNEGSKA (reference sequence). CDR3 coding DNA: TGCAGTGCTAGAGATCTCCGGGGTACAGCCAATGAGCAGTTCTTC. Residues: CSARDLRGTANEQFF.

This rearrangement joins TRBV9 to TRBJ2-7; no firm D call. The CDR3 spans 15 residues. V shed 1 base and J shed 0 bases, with 11 bases lying between them. Germline-derived CDR1 and CDR2 are SGDLS and YYNGEE. CDR3 residues: CASSVNIGSSYEQYF. CDR3 DNA: TGTGCCAGCAGCGTAAATATCGGTTCCTCCTACGAGCAGTACTTC.

The V and J genes are TRBV13 and TRBJ2-7; D might be TRBD1 (5 bases). The V gene's germline CDR1 is PRHDT and CDR2 FYEKMQ (reference sequence). Trimming pared 5 bases from V and 0 bases from J, leaving 17 bases between. The length of the CDR3 is 16 residues. DNA of the CDR3: TGTGCCAGCAGCCCAGGAGCTCCAGGGTACTCCTACGAGCAGTACTTC. It encodes CASSPGAPGYSYEQYF.

V gene TRBV4-2 combines with J gene TRBJ2-4; TRBD1 might be the D (6 bases). The germline V and J ends were trimmed by 4 bases and 7 bases, with 23 bases remaining between them. The CDR3 is 17 amino acids. Germline V gives CDR1 LGHNA, CDR2 YNFKEQ. The CDR3, as DNA: TGTGCCAGCAGCCGAGGGGGAGAGGAATCAAGCAGGAACATTCAGTACTTC. It yields the protein CASSRGGEESSRNIQYF.

This clonotype was picked up a small number of times. The chain carries TRBV7-9 and TRBJ2-1; the D gene is possibly TRBD1 (6 bases). V lost 2 bases to trimming and J lost 6 bases, with 8 bases between them. The CDR3 sequence is 13 residues long. Germline CDR1 and CDR2: SEHNR and FQNEAQ (reference sequence). The CDR3 spells CASSLPGVNEQFF. The CDR3 DNA is TGTGCCAGCAGCTTACCAGGGGTCAATGAGCAGTTCTTC.

This clonotype was seen more than once but under ten times. The chain carries TRBV7-7 and TRBJ2-1; 9 nucleotides match TRBD2. Per the germline V gene, CDR1 is SSHAT and CDR2 is FNYEAQ (reference sequence). Trimming cost V 4 bases and J 10 bases; bases outside gene matches: 14. The CDR3 covers 16 residues. CDR3 sequence: CASSSIAGVDEGEQFF. The CDR3 bases are TGTGCCAGCAGCTCTATAGCGGGAGTTGACGAGGGGGAGCAGTTCTTC.

V is TRBV6-5 and J is TRBJ2-3; D unresolved. Germline lookup yields CDR1 MNHEY and CDR2 SVGAGI. CDR3 length: 17 residues. The V and J ends lost 0 bases and 3 bases respectively, with 16 bases between them. For the CDR3, the DNA is TGTGCCAGCAGTTACTCAAGCCGCCGCCTTGTGACAGATACGCAGTATTTT. Its protein product is CASSYSSRRLVTDTQYF.

The gene calls are TRBV5-1 and TRBJ2-2; D remains unclear. V was shortened by 0 bases and J by 6 bases, with 15 bases between the two germline ends. The germline gives CDR1 SGHRS, CDR2 YFSETQ. The CDR3 spans 16 residues. DNA for the CDR3: TGCGCCAGCAGCTTGGTGGGAACCGGTGCACCCGGGGAGCTGTTTTTT. Amino acids: CASSLVGTGAPGELFF.